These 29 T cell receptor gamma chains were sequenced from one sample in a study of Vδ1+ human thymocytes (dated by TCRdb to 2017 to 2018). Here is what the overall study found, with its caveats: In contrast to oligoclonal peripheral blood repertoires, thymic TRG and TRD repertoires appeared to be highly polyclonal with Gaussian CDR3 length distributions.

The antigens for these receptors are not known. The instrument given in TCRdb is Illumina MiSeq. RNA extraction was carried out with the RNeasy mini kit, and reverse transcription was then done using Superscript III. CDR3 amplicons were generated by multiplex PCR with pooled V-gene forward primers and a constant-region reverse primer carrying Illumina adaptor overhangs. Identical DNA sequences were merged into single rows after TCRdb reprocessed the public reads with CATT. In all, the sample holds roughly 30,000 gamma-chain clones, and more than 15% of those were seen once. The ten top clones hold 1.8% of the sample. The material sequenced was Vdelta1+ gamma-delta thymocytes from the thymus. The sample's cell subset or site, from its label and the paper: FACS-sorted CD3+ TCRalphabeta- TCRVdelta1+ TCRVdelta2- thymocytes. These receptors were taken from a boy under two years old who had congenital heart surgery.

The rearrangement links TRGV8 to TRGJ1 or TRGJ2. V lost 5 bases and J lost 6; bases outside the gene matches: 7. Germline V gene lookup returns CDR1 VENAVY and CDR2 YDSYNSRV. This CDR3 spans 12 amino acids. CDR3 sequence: CATWAACYKKLF. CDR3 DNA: TGTGCCACCTGGGCCGCCTGTTATAAGAAACTCTTT.

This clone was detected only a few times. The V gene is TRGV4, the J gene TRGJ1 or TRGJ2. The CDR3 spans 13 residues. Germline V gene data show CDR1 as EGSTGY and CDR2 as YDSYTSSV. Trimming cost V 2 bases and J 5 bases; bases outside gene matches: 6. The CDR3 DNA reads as TGTGCCACCTGGGATGAGCGGAATTATAAGAAACTCTTT. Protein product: CATWDERNYKKLF.

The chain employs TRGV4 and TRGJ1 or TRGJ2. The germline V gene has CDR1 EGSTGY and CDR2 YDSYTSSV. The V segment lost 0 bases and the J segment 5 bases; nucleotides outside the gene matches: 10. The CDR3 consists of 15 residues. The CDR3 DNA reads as TGTGCCACCTGGGATGGGCCGTATAGCCATTATAAGAAACTCTTT. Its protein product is CATWDGPYSHYKKLF.

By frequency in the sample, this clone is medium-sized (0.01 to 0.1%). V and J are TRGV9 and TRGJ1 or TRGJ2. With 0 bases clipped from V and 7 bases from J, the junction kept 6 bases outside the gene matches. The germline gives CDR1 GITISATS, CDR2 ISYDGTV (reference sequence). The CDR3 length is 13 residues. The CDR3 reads CALWEVHWYKKLF. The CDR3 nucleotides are TGTGCCTTGTGGGAGGTGCATTGGTATAAGAAACTCTTT.

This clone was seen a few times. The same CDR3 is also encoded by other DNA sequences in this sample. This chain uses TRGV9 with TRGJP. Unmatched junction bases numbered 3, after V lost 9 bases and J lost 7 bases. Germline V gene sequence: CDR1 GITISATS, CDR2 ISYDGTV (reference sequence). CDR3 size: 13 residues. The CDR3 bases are TGTGCCTTGCTGGAGTTGGGCAAAAAAATCAAGGTATTT. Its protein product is CALLELGKKIKVF.

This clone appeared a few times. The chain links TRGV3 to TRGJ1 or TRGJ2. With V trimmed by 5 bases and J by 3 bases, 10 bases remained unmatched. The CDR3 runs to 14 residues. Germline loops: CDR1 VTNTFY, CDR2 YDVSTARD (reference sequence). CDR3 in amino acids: CATWGRRRYYKKLF. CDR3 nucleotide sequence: TGTGCCACCTGGGGCCGGCGACGTTATTATAAGAAACTCTTT.

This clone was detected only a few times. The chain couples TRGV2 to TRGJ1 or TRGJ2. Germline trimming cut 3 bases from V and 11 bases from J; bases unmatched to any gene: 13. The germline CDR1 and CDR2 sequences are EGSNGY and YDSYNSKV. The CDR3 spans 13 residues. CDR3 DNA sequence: TGTGCCACCTGGGACCTTAAAACGGGTGAGAAACTCTTT. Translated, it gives CATWDLKTGEKLF.

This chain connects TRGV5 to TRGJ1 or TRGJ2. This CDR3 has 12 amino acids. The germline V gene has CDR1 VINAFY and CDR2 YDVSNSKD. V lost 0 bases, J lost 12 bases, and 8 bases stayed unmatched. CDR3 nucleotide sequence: TGTGCCACCTGGGACAGGCCGCTTGCGAAACTCTTT. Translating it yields CATWDRPLAKLF.

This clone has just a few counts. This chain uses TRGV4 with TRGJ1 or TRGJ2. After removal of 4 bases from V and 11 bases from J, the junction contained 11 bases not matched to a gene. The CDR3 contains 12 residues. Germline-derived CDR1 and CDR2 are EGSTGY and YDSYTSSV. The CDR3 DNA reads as TGTGCCACCTGGGAACTTTGTAGCGAGAAACTCTTT. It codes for CATWELCSEKLF.

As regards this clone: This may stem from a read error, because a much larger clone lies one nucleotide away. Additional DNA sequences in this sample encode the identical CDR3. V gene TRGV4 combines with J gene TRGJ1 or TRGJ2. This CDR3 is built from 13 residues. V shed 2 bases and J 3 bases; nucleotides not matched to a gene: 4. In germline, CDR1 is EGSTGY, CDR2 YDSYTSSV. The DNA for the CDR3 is TGTGCCACCTGGGATGCGCCTTATTATAAGAAACTCTTT. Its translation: CATWDAPYYKKLF.

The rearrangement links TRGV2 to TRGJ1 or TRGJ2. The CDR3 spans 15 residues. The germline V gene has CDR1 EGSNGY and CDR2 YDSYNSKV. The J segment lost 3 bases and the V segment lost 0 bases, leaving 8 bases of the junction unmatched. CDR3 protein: CATWDGPGPYYKKLF. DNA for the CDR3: TGTGCCACCTGGGACGGGCCGGGTCCTTATTATAAGAAACTCTTT.

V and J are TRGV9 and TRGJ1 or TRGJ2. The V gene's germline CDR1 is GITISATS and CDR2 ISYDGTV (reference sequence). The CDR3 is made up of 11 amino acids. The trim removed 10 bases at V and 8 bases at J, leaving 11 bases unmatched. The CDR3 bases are TGTGCCTTTAGGACAGGGCATAAGAAACTCTTT. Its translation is CAFRTGHKKLF.

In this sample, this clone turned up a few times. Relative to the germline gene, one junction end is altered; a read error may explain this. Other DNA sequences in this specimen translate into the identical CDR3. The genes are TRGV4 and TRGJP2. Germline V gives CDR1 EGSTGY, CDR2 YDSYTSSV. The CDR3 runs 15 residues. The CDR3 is CATWDGYSSDWIKTF. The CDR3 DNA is TGTGCCACCTGGGACGGTTATAGTAGTGATTGGATAAAGACGTTT.

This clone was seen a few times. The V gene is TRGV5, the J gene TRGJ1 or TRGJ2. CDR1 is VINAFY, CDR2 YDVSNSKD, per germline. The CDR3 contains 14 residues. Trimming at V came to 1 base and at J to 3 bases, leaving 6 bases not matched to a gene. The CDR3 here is CATWDRTRYYKKLF. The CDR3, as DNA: TGTGCCACCTGGGACAGAACGCGTTATTATAAGAAACTCTTT.

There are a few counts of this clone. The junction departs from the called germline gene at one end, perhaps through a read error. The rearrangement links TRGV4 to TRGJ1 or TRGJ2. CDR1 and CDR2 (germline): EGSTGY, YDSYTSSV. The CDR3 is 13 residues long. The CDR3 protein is CATWDGLCYRKLF. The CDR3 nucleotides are TGTGCCACCTGGGATGGGCTCTGTTATAGGAAACTCTTT.

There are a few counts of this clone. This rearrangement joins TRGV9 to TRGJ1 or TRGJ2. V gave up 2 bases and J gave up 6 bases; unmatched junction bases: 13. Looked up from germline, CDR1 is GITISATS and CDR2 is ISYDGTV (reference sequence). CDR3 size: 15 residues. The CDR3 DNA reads TGTGCCTTGTGGGAGGCCCCCCGGGTGGCTTATAAGAAACTCTTT. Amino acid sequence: CALWEAPRVAYKKLF.

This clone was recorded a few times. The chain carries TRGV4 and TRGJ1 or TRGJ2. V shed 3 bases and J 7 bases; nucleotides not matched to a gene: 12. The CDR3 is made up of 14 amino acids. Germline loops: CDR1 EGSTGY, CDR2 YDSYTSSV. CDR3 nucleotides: TGTGCCACCTGGGATCCCCTTATTGGGTATAAGAAACTCTTT. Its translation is CATWDPLIGYKKLF.

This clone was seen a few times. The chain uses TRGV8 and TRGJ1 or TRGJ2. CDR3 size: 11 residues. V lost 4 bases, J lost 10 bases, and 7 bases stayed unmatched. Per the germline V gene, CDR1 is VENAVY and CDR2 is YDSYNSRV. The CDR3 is CATWDPGKKLF. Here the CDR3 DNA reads TGTGCCACCTGGGACCCTGGGAAGAAACTCTTT.

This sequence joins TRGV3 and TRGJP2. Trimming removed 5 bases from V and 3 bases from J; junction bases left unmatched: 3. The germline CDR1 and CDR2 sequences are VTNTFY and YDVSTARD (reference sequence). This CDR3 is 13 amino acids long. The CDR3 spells CATWGGSDWIKTF. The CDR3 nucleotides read TGTGCCACCTGGGGCGGTAGTGATTGGATCAAGACGTTT.

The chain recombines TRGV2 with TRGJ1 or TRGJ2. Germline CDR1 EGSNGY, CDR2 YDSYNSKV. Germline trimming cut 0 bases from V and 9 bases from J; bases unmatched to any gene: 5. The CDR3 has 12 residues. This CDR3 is CATWDGPLKKLF. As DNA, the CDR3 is TGTGCCACCTGGGACGGGCCTCTTAAGAAACTCTTT.

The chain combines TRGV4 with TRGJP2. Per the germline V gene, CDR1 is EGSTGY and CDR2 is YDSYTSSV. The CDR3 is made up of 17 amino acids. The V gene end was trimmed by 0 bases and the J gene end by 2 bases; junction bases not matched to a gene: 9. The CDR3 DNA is TGTGCCACCTGGGATGGGCCTCTGGGGAGTAGTGATTGGATCAAGACGTTT. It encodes CATWDGPLGSSDWIKTF.

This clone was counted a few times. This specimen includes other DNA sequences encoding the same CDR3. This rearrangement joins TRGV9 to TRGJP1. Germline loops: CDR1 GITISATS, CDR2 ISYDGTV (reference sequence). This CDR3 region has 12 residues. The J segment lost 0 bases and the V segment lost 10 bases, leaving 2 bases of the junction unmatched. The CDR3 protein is CAFYTTGWFKIF. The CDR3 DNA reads TGTGCCTTTTATACCACTGGTTGGTTCAAGATATTT.

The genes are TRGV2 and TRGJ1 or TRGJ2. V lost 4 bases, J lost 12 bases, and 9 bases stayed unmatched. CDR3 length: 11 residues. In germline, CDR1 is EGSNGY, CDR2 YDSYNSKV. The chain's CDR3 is CATWERWRKLF. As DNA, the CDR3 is TGTGCCACCTGGGAACGTTGGAGGAAACTCTTT.

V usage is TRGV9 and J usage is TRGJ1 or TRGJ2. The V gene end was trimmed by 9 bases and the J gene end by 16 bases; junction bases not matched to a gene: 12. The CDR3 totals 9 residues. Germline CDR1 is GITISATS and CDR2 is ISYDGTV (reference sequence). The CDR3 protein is CALMGGGLF. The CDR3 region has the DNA TGTGCCTTGATGGGGGGGGGGCTCTTT.

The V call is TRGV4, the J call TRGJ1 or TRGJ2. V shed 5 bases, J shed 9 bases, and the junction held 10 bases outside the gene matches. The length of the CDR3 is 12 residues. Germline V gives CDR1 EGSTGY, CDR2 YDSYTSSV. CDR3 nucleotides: TGTGCCACCTGGGCTGCGCGATCTAAGAAACTCTTT. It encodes CATWAARSKKLF.

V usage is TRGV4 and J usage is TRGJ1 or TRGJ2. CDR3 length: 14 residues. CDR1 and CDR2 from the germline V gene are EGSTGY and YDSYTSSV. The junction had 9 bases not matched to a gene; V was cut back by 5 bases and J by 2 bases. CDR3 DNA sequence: TGTGCCACCTGGGCTATTGTGGATTATTATAAGAAACTCTTT. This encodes CATWAIVDYYKKLF.

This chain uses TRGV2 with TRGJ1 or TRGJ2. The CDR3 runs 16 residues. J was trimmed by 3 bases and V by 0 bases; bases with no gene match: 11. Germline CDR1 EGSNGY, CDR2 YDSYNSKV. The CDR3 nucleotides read TGTGCCACCTGGGACGGGCCGTACCTAGGTTATTATAAGAAACTCTTT. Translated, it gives CATWDGPYLGYYKKLF.

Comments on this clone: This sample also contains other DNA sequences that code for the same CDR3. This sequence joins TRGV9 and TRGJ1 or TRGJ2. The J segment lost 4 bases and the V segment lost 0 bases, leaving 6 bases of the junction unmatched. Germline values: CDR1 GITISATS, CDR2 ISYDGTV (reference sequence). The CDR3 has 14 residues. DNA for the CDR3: TGTGCCTTGTGGGAGGTGTTAGGGTATTATAAGAAACTCTTT. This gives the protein CALWEVLGYYKKLF.

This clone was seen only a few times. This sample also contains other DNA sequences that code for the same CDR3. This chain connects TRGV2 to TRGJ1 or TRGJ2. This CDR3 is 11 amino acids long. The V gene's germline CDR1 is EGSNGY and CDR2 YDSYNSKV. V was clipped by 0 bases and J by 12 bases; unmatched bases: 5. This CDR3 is CATWDGLRKLF. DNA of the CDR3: TGTGCCACCTGGGACGGGCTTAGGAAACTCTTT.